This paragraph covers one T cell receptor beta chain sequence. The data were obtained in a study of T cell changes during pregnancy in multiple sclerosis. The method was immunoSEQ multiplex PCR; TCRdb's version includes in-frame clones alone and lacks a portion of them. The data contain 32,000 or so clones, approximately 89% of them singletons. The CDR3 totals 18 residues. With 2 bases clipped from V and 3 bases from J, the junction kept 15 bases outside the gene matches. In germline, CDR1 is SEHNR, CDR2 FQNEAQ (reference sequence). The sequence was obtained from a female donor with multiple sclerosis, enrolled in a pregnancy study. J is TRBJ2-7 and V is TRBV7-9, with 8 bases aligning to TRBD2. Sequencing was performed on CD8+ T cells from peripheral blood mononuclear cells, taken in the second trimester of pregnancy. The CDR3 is CASSLTRSEAGERYEQYF. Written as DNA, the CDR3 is TGTGCCAGCAGCTTAACCCGCTCCGAAGCGGGAGAACGCTACGAGCAGTACTTC.